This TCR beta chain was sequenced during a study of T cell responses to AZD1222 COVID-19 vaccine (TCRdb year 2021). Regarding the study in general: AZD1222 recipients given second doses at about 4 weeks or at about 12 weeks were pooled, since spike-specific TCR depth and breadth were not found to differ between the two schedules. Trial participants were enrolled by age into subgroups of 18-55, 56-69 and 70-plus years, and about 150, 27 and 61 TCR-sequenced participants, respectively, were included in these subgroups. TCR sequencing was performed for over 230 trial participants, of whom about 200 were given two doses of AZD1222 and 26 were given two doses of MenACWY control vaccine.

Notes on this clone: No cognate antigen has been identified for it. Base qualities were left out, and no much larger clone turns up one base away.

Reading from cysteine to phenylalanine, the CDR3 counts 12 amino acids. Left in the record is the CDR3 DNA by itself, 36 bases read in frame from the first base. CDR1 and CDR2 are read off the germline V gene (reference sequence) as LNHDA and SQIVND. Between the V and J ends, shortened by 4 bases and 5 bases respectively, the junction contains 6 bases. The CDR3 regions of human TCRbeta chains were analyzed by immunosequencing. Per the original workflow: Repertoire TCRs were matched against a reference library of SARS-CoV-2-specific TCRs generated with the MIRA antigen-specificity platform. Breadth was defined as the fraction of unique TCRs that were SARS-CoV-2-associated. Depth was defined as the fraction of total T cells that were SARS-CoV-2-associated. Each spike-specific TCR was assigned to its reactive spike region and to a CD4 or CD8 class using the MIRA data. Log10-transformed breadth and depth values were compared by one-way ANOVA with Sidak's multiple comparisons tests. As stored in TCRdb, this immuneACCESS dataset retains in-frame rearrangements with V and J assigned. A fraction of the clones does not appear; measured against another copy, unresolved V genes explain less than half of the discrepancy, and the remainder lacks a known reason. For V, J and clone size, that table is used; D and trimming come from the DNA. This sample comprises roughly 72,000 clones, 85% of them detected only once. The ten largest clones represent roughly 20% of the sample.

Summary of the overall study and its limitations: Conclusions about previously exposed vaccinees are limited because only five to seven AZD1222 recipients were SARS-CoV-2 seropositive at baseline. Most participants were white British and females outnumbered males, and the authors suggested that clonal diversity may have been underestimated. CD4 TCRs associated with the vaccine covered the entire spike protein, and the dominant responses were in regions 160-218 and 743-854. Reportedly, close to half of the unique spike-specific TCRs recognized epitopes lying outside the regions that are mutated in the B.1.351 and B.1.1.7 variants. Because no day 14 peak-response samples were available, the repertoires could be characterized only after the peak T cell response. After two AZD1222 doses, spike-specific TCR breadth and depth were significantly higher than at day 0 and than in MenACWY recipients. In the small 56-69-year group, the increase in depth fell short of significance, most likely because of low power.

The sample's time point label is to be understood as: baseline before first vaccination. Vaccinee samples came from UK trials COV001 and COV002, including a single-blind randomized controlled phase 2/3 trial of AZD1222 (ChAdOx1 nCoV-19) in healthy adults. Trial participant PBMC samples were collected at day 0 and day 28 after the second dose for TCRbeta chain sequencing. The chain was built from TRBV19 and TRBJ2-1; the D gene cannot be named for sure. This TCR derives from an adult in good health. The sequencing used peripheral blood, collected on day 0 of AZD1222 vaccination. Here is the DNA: TGTGCCAGTAGTAATTTGAACAATGAGCAGTTCTTC. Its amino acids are CASSNLNNEQFF.